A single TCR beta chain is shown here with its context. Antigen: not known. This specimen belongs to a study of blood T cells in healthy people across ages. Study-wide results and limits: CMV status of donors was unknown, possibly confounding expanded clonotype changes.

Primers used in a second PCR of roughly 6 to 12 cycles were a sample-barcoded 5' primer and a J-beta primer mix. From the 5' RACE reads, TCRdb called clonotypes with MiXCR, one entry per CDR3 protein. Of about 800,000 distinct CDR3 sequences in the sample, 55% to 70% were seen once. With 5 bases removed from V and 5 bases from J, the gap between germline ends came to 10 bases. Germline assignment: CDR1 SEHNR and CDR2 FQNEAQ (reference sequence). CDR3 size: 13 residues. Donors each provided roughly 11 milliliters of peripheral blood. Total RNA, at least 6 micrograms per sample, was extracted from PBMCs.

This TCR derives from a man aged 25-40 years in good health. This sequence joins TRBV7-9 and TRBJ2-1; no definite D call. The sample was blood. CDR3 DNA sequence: TGTGCCAGCAGCGCAGCCCCCCACAATGAGCAGTTCTTC. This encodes CASSAAPHNEQFF.